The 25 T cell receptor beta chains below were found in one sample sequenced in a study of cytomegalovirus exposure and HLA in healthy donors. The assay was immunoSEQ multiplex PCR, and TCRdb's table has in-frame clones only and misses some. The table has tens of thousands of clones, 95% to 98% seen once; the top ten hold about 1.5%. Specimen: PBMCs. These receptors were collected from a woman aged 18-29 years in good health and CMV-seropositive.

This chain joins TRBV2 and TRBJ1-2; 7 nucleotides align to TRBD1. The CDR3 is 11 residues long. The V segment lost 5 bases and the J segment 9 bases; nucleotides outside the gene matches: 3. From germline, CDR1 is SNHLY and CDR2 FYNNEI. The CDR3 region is CASSRQGSYTF. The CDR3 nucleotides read TGTGCCAGCAGTAGACAGGGAAGCTACACCTTC. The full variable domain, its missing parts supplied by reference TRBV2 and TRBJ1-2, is EPEVTQTPSHQVTQMGQEVILRCVPISNHLYFYWYRQILGQKVEFLVSFYNNEISEKSEIFDDQFSVERPDGSNFTLKIRSTKLEDSAMYFCASSRQGSYTFGSGTRLTVV.

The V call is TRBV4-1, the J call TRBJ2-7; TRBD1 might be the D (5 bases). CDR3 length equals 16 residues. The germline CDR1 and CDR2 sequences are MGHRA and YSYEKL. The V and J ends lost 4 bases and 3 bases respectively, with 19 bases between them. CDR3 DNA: TGCGCCAGCAGCCTACGCTGGGGCAGAGAGGTCTACGAGCAGTACTTC. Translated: CASSLRWGREVYEQYF.

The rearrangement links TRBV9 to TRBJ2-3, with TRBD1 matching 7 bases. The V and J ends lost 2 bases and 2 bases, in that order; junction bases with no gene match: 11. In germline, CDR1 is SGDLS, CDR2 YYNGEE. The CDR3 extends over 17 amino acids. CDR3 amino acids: CASSVSTGVRSTDTQYF. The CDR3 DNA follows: TGTGCCAGCAGCGTTTCCACAGGGGTCCGATCCACAGATACGCAGTATTTT.

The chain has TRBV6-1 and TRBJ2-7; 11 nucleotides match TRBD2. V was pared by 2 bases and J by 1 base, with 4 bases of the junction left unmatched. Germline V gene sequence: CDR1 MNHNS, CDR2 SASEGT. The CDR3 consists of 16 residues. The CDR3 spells CASSEFTSGSSYEQYF. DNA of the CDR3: TGTGCCAGCAGTGAATTTACTAGCGGGAGTTCCTACGAGCAGTACTTC.

The CDR3 sequence: CASSLVGREGHKYF. The DNA of the CDR3 is TGTGCCAGCAGCTTGGTGGGGCGGGAGGGCCATAAGTACTTC. V is TRBV5-8 and J is TRBJ2-4; 9 nucleotides agree with TRBD2. The CDR3 is 14 amino acids. Trimming took 0 bases from V and 14 from J; bases not matched to a gene: 9. Germline CDR1 and CDR2: SGHTS and YDEGEE. Supplemented by reference TRBV5-8 and TRBJ2-4, the full variable domain reads EAGVTQSPTHLIKTRGQQATLRCSPISGHTSVYWYQQALGLGLQFLLWYDEGEERNRGNFPPRFSGRQFPNYSSELNVNALELEDSALYLCASSLVGREGHKYFGAGTRLSVL.

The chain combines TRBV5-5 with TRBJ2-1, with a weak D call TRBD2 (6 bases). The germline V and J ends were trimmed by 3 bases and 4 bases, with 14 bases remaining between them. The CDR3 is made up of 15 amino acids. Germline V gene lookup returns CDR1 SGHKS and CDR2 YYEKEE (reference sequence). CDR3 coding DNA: TGTGCCAGCAGCTCCTACGCCGGGACTTACAATGAGCAGTTCTTC. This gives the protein CASSSYAGTYNEQFF.

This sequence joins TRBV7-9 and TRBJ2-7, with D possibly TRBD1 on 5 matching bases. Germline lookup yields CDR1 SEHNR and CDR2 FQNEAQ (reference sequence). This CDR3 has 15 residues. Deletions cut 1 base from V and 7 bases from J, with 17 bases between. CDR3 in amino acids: CASSLVQGSNGEQYF. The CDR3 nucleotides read TGTGCCAGCAGCTTAGTGCAGGGTAGCAATGGTGAGCAGTACTTC.

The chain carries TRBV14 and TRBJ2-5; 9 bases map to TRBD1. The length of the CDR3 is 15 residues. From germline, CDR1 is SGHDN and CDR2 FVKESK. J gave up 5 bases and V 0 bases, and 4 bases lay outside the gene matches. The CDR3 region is CASSQDTTGGETQYF. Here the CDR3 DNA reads TGTGCCAGCAGCCAAGATACGACAGGGGGGGAGACCCAGTACTTC.

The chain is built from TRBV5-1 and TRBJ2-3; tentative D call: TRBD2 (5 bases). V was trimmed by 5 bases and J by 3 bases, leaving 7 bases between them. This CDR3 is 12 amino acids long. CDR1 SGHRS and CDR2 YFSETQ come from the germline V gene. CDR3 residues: CASRRETDTQYF. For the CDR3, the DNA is TGCGCCAGCAGACGGGAAACAGATACGCAGTATTTT.

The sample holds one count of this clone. CDR3 DNA: TGTGCCAGCCGGGGGGTCAAACGGACTGAAGCTTTCTTT. Translated: CASRGVKRTEAFF. V usage is TRBV6-5 and J usage is TRBJ1-1; tentative D call: TRBD1 (5 bases). The CDR3 covers 13 residues. Germline lookup yields CDR1 MNHEY and CDR2 SVGAGI. V dropped 8 bases and J dropped 5 bases, with 15 bases sitting between them.

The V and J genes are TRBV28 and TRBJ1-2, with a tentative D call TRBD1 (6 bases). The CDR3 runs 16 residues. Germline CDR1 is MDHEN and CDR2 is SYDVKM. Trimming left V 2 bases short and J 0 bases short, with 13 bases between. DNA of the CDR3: TGTGCCAGCAGTTTAATCAGGGGCCAAGCTAACTATGGCTACACCTTC. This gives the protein CASSLIRGQANYGYTF.

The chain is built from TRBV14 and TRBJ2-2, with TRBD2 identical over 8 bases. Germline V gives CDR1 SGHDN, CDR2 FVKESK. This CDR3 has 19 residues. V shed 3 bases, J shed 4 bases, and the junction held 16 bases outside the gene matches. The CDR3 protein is CASSHSRGAGEVLTGELFF. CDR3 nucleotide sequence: TGTGCCAGCAGCCATTCCCGCGGAGCGGGAGAAGTTCTCACCGGGGAGCTGTTTTTT. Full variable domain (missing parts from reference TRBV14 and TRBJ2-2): EAGVTQFPSHSVIEKGQTVTLRCDPISGHDNLYWYRRVMGKEIKFLLHFVKESKQDESGMPNNRFLAERTGGTYSTLKVQPAELEDSGVYFCASSHSRGAGEVLTGELFFGEGSRLTVL.

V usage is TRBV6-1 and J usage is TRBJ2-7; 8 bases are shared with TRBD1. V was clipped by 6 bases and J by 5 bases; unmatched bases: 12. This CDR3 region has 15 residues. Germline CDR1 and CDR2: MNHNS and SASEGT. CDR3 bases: TGTGCCAGCAGCGACAACCGACAGGGGAGCCACGAGCAGTACTTC. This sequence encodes CASSDNRQGSHEQYF.

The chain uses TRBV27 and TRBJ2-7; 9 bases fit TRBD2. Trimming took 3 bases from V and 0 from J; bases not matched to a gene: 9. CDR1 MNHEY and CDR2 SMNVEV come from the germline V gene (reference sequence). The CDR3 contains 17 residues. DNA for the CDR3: TGTGCCAGCAGTTTTCGCTCTAGCGGGACCAGCTCCTACGAGCAGTACTTC. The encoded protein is CASSFRSSGTSSYEQYF.

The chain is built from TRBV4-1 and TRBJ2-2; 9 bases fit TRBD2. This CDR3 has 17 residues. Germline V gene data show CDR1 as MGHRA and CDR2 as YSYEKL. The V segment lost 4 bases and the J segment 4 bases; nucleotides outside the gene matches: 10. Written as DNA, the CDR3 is TGCGCCAGCAGCCGAATACTAGCGGGTAGACCCACCGGGGAGCTGTTTTTT. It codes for CASSRILAGRPTGELFF.

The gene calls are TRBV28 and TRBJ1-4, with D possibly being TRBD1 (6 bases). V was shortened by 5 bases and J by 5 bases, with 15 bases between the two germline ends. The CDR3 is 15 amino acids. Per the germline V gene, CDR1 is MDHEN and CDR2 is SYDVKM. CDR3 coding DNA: TGTGCCAGCAGTCTACCAGGGGCGGCGAATGAAAAACTGTTTTTT. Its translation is CASSLPGAANEKLFF.

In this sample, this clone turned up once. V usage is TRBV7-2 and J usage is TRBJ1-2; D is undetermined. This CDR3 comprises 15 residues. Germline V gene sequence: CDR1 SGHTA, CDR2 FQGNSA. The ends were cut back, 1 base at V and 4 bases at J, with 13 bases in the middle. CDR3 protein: CASSLGSAGGYGYTF. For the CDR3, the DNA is TGTGCCAGCAGCTTAGGATCGGCGGGAGGCTATGGCTACACCTTC. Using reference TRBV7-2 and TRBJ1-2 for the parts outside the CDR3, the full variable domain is GAGVSQSPSNKVTEKGKDVELRCDPISGHTALYWYRQSLGQGLEFLIYFQGNSAPDKSGLPSDRFSAERTGGSVSTLTIQRTQQEDSAVYLCASSLGSAGGYGYTFGSGTRLTVV.

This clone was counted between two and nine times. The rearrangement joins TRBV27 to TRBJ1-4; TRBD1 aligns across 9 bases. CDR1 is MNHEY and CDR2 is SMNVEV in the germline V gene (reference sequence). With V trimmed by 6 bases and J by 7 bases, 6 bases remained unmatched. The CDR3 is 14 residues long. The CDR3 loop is CASRRQGGGEKLFF. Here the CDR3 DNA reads TGTGCCAGCAGACGACAGGGGGGTGGTGAAAAACTGTTTTTT.

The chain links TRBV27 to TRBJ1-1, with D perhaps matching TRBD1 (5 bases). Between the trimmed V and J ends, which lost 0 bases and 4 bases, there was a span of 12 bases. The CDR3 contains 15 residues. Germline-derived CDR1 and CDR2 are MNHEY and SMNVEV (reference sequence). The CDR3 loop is CASSLSGGASTEAFF. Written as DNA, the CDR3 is TGTGCCAGCAGTTTATCCGGGGGTGCAAGCACTGAAGCTTTCTTT.

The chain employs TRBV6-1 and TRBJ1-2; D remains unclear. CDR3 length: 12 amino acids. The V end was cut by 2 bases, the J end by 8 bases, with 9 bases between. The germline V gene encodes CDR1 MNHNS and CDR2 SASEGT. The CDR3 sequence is CASSESSGGYTF. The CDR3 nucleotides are TGTGCCAGCAGTGAATCTAGCGGCGGCTACACCTTC.

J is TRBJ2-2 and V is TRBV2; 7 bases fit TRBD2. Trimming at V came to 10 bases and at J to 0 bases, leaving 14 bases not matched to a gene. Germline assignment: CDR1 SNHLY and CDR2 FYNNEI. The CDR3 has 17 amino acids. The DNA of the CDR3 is TGTGCCACCTCTGGCGGAATGGGGGGGACGAACACCGGGGAGCTGTTTTTT. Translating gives CATSGGMGGTNTGELFF.

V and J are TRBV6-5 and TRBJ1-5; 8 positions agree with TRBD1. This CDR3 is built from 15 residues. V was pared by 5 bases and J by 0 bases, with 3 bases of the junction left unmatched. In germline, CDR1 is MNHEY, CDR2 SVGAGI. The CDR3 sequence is CASSTDRASNQPQHF. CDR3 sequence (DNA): TGTGCCAGCAGTACGGACAGGGCTAGCAATCAGCCCCAGCATTTT.

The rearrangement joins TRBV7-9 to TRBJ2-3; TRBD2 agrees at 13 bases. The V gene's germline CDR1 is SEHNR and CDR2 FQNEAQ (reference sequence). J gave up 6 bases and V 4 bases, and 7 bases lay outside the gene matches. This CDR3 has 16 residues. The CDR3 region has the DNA TGTGCCAGCAGCTCAAGGACTAGCGGGAGCTGGGATACGCAGTATTTT. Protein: CASSSRTSGSWDTQYF.

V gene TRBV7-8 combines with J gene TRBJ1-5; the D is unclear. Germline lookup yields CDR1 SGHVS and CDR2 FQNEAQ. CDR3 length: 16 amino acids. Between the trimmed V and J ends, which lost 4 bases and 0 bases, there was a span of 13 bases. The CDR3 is CASSSTTAFSNQPQHF. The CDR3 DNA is TGTGCCAGCAGCTCGACAACAGCTTTTAGCAATCAGCCCCAGCATTTT.

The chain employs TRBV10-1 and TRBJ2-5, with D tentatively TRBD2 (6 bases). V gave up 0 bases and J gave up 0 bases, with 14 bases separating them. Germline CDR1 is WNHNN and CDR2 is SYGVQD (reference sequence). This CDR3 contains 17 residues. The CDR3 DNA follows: TGCGCCAGCAGTGAGTCTAAGCCAGGAGGGGACCAAGAGACCCAGTACTTC. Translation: CASSESKPGGDQETQYF.